One and the same sample provided the 28 T cell receptor beta chains below, sequenced in a study of shared clonotypes between healthy human individuals. The assay was immunoSEQ multiplex PCR, and TCRdb's table has in-frame clones only and misses some. Among under 2,500,000 clones listed, approximately 94% were seen once. Sequenced material: naive CD4+ T cells sorted from blood. Subset reported: CD45RA+ positively selected. The receptor source for this set is a young man in good health.

The chain combines TRBV27 with TRBJ2-2; 7 bases fit TRBD1. The CDR3 runs 17 residues. V dropped 5 bases and J dropped 5; count of bases not matched to a gene: 14. Germline V CDR1 and CDR2: MNHEY, SMNVEV (reference sequence). The chain's CDR3 is CASSPLRTGPGTGELFF. DNA for the CDR3: TGTGCCAGCAGTCCACTTCGGACAGGCCCGGGGACCGGGGAGCTGTTTTTT.

The CDR3 spells CASSLGQGSPYEQYF. CDR3 coding DNA: TGTGCCAGCAGTCTAGGACAGGGCTCTCCCTACGAGCAGTACTTC. The genes are TRBV7-8 and TRBJ2-7; 8 positions agree with TRBD1. CDR3 size: 15 residues. V shed 6 bases, J shed 2 bases, and the junction held 9 bases outside the gene matches. In germline, CDR1 is SGHVS, CDR2 FQNEAQ.

V is TRBV7-2 and J is TRBJ1-4; maybe TRBD1 (5 bases). Germline V gene sequence: CDR1 SGHTA, CDR2 FQGNSA. This CDR3 contains 13 residues. The V and J ends lost 5 bases and 4 bases respectively, with 8 bases between them. CDR3 nucleotide sequence: TGTGCCAGCAGCCCGGGACTTAATGAAAAACTGTTTTTT. Its protein product is CASSPGLNEKLFF.

Concerning this clone: The same CDR3 also results from other DNA sequences found in this sample. The V call is TRBV7-2, the J call TRBJ1-5; weak D call: TRBD1 (5 bases). Per the germline V gene, CDR1 is SGHTA and CDR2 is FQGNSA. Deletions cut 4 bases from V and 0 bases from J, with 7 bases between. The CDR3 is 14 residues long. CDR3 loop: CASSWGRSNQPQHF. The CDR3 DNA reads as TGTGCCAGCAGCTGGGGCCGTAGCAATCAGCCCCAGCATTTT.

CDR3 DNA: TGTGCCAGCCAGGGGAGGAACACTGAAGCTTTCTTT. As protein: CASQGRNTEAFF. V gene TRBV6-5 combines with J gene TRBJ1-1; a possible D gene is TRBD1 (6 bases). The germline gives CDR1 MNHEY, CDR2 SVGAGI. The CDR3 spans 12 residues. V was shortened by 8 bases and J by 1 base, with 8 bases between the two germline ends.

The chain couples TRBV7-2 to TRBJ2-3, with D perhaps being TRBD1 or TRBD2 (5 bases each). Germline V gives CDR1 SGHTA, CDR2 FQGNSA. This CDR3 contains 18 residues. Trimming took off 5 bases at V and 1 base at J, with 22 bases between the two ends. CDR3 region: CASSNVPTRRGGTDTQYF. The DNA of the CDR3 is TGTGCCAGCAGCAATGTCCCGACCCGGAGAGGGGGCACAGATACGCAGTATTTT.

The rearrangement uses TRBV27 and TRBJ2-7; 10 bases match TRBD2. The germline V gene encodes CDR1 MNHEY and CDR2 SMNVEV (reference sequence). V trimming: 6 bases; J trimming: 2 bases; junction bases outside the gene matches: 10. This CDR3 contains 16 residues. The CDR3 bases are TGTGCCAGCAGCCGATCCGGGACTAGCGTAACCTACGAGCAGTACTTC. Its protein product is CASSRSGTSVTYEQYF.

Comment on this clone: Other DNA sequences in the same sample also yield this CDR3. V usage is TRBV4-3 and J usage is TRBJ2-2, with unresolved D. Looked up from germline, CDR1 is LGHNA and CDR2 is YSLEER. The length of the CDR3 is 14 residues. V was cut by 0 bases and J by 1 base, with 3 bases left in between. The CDR3: CASSQDLNTGELFF. CDR3 coding DNA: TGCGCCAGCAGCCAAGACTTGAACACCGGGGAGCTGTTTTTT.

Notes on this clone: Distinct nucleotide sequences in the sample also encode this CDR3. This chain links TRBV6-6 with TRBJ2-2; D is undetermined. The CDR3 is 15 residues long. Germline V CDR1 and CDR2: MNHNY, SVGAGI (reference sequence). Trimming left V 2 bases short and J 1 base short, with 8 bases between. The CDR3 is CASSYLRQNTGELFF. The CDR3 region has the DNA TGTGCCAGCAGTTACCTTCGGCAGAACACCGGGGAGCTGTTTTTT.

This chain connects TRBV2 to TRBJ2-2; 7 bases are a match to TRBD1. V was clipped by 8 bases and J by 6 bases; unmatched bases: 3. Germline CDR1 is SNHLY and CDR2 is FYNNEI. The CDR3 covers 12 residues. The CDR3 spells CASSGTAGELFF. As DNA, the CDR3 is TGTGCCAGCTCCGGGACAGCCGGGGAGCTGTTTTTT.

This chain uses TRBV7-2 with TRBJ1-5, with 8 bases identical to TRBD1. The germline V gene encodes CDR1 SGHTA and CDR2 FQGNSA. Trimming took 3 bases from V and 9 from J; bases not matched to a gene: 7. The CDR3 is made up of 14 amino acids. The CDR3: CASSFDRGNGPQHF. CDR3 sequence (DNA): TGTGCCAGCAGCTTCGACAGGGGAAATGGGCCCCAGCATTTT.

A note on this clone: Within the sample, other DNA sequences also encode this same CDR3. The CDR3 is CASSTGQGNQPQHF. The CDR3 bases are TGTGCCAGCAGTACGGGACAGGGGAATCAGCCCCAGCATTTT. The rearrangement joins TRBV2 to TRBJ1-5; 10 bases map to TRBD1. CDR3 length: 14 amino acids. The ends lost 5 bases at V and 4 bases at J; junction bases unmatched: 2. CDR1 is SNHLY, CDR2 FYNNEI, per germline.

This clone was detected once. The rearrangement uses TRBV21-1 and TRBJ2-1; the table's D call, TRBD2, has no DNA check behind it. TRBV21-1 is described as a pseudogene. The CDR3 runs to 14 residues. CDR3 in amino acids: CASSKTSAMDEQFF. Written as DNA, the CDR3 is TGTGCCAGCAGCAAGACTAGCGCGATGGATGAGCAGTTCTTC.

This chain links TRBV15 with TRBJ1-3; 7 nucleotides line up with TRBD1. This CDR3 is 18 amino acids long. Germline V lookup: CDR1 LNHNV, CDR2 YYDKDF (reference sequence). V trimming: 1 base; J trimming: 3 bases; junction bases outside the gene matches: 12. The CDR3 loop reads CATSRGERTGLFGNTIYF. CDR3 sequence (DNA): TGTGCCACCAGCAGAGGCGAGAGGACAGGCCTATTTGGAAACACCATATATTTT. Together with reference TRBV15 and TRBJ1-3, the CDR3 gives the full variable domain: DAMVIQNPRYQVTQFGKPVTLSCSQTLNHNVMYWYQQKSSQAPKLLFHYYDKDFNNEADTPDNFQSRRPNTSFCFLDIRSPGLGDTAMYLCATSRGERTGLFGNTIYFGEGSWLTVV.

The chain couples TRBV18 to TRBJ1-6, with 7 positions matching TRBD1. This CDR3 region has 16 residues. V lost 0 bases and J lost 7; bases outside the gene matches: 6. Germline V CDR1 and CDR2: KGHSH, LQKENI. This chain's CDR3 is CASSPPERGLNSPLHF. The CDR3 DNA is TGTGCCAGCTCACCACCGGAGAGGGGGCTGAATTCACCCCTCCACTTT.

The V gene is TRBV12-5, the J gene TRBJ2-5, with TRBD2 identical over 9 bases. Germline values: CDR1 LGHNT, CDR2 FRNRAP. CDR3 size: 14 residues. V lost 3 bases to trimming and J lost 5 bases; unmatched junction nucleotides: 4. DNA for the CDR3: TGTGCTAGTGGTTTAGCGGGAGGAGGGGAGACCCAGTACTTC. Its protein product is CASGLAGGGETQYF.

V usage is TRBV5-1 and J usage is TRBJ1-2; weak D call: TRBD1 (5 bases). The V gene lost 4 bases and the J gene lost 0 bases, with 13 bases spanning the gap. The length of the CDR3 is 15 residues. Per germline, CDR1 SGHRS and CDR2 YFSETQ. Written as DNA, the CDR3 is TGCGCCAGCAGCCCGGCCGACAGTTCTAACTATGGCTACACCTTC. Encoded protein: CASSPADSSNYGYTF.

With regard to this clone: A read error may account for a junction end that differs from germline. The chain is built from TRBV19 and TRBJ2-7; weak D call: TRBD1 (5 bases). Germline V CDR1 and CDR2: LNHDA, SQIVND (reference sequence). This CDR3 comprises 14 residues. The CDR3 region has the DNA TGTGCCAGTTGTATCAGGGATGGCTCCTACGAGCAGTACTTC. Its protein is CASCIRDGSYEQYF.

On this clone itself: Other DNA sequences in the same sample also yield this CDR3. The chain recombines TRBV7-9 with TRBJ2-3, with D tentatively TRBD1 or TRBD2 (6 bases each). The length of the CDR3 is 14 residues. V was trimmed by 1 base and J by 5 bases, leaving 10 bases between them. The germline V gene encodes CDR1 SEHNR and CDR2 FQNEAQ (reference sequence). The DNA for the CDR3 is TGTGCCAGCAGCTTAGGGGGGGCTGGAGATACGCAGTATTTT. Translation: CASSLGGAGDTQYF.

The chain has TRBV28 and TRBJ1-1; possible D gene TRBD1, 5 bases. CDR3 size: 15 residues. CDR1 and CDR2 from the germline V gene are MDHEN and SYDVKM. Trimming took 3 bases from V and 4 from J, leaving 15 bases between them. CDR3 amino acids: CASSLSSVGTTEAFF. In DNA form, the CDR3 reads TGTGCCAGCAGTTTGTCCTCTGTGGGGACCACTGAAGCTTTCTTT.

This chain uses TRBV5-1 with TRBJ2-1; 11 bases align to TRBD2. V dropped 4 bases and J dropped 11; count of bases not matched to a gene: 11. The CDR3 has 15 amino acids. Per the germline V gene, CDR1 is SGHRS and CDR2 is YFSETQ. This CDR3 reads CASSSTSGGIGKQFF. In DNA, the CDR3 is TGCGCCAGCAGCAGCACTAGCGGGGGAATCGGGAAGCAGTTCTTC.

The CDR3 is CASSPPFGLQETQYF. CDR3 nucleotides: TGTGCCAGCAGCCCGCCTTTCGGATTACAAGAGACCCAGTACTTC. The chain couples TRBV7-9 to TRBJ2-5; no reliable D call. Germline V lookup: CDR1 SEHNR, CDR2 FQNEAQ (reference sequence). The V end was cut by 5 bases, the J end by 2 bases, with 15 bases between. There are 15 residues in the CDR3.

CDR3 region: CASSYQDTQYF. The CDR3 region has the DNA TGTGCCAGCAGTTACCAGGATACGCAGTATTTT. This chain links TRBV6-6 with TRBJ2-3, with unresolved D. The germline V and J ends were trimmed by 2 bases and 6 bases, with 3 bases remaining between them. The germline CDR1 and CDR2 sequences are MNHNY and SVGAGI (reference sequence). The CDR3 covers 11 residues.

V is TRBV5-1 and J is TRBJ1-4, with 7 nucleotides matching TRBD1. The CDR3 runs to 15 residues. Germline V lookup: CDR1 SGHRS, CDR2 YFSETQ. V shed 0 bases, J shed 3 bases, and the junction held 2 bases outside the gene matches. This CDR3 is CASSLEGQPNEKLFF. The CDR3 DNA is TGCGCCAGCAGCTTGGAGGGACAGCCTAATGAAAAACTGTTTTTT.

The chain links TRBV28 to TRBJ2-6, with a tentative D call TRBD2 (6 bases). The germline V gene has CDR1 MDHEN and CDR2 SYDVKM. This CDR3 is 17 amino acids long. V was cut by 3 bases and J by 1 base, with 13 bases left in between. CDR3 sequence reads: CASSLNLGGSGANVLTF. The CDR3 nucleotides read TGTGCCAGCAGTTTGAATTTAGGAGGGTCTGGGGCCAACGTCCTGACTTTC.

As regards this clone: Distinct nucleotide sequences in the sample also encode this CDR3. This rearrangement joins TRBV2 to TRBJ1-2, with a possible D match to TRBD1 (5 bases). Trimming shortened V by 4 bases and J by 5 bases, and 8 bases separated the two germline ends. This CDR3 has 12 amino acids. The germline V gene has CDR1 SNHLY and CDR2 FYNNEI. Written as DNA, the CDR3 is TGTGCCAGCAGTGGGCAGGGATATGGCTACACCTTC. Translating it yields CASSGQGYGYTF. The entire variable domain, with the rest obtained from reference TRBV2 and TRBJ1-2, is as follows: EPEVTQTPSHQVTQMGQEVILRCVPISNHLYFYWYRQILGQKVEFLVSFYNNEISEKSEIFDDQFSVERPDGSNFTLKIRSTKLEDSAMYFCASSGQGYGYTFGSGTRLTVV.

The rearrangement links TRBV15 to TRBJ2-2; no clear D. CDR3 length: 14 residues. Trimming pared 0 bases from V and 7 bases from J, leaving 9 bases between. Germline-derived CDR1 and CDR2 are LNHNV and YYDKDF (reference sequence). The CDR3 loop is CATSRDVQVGELFF. CDR3 nucleotides: TGTGCCACCAGCAGAGATGTGCAGGTCGGGGAGCTGTTTTTT.

This clone was picked up one time. The V and J genes are TRBV30 and TRBJ2-3; 8 bases fit TRBD2. V shed 4 bases, J shed 6 bases, and the junction held 9 bases outside the gene matches. Germline lookup yields CDR1 GTSNPN and CDR2 SVGIG (reference sequence). The CDR3 has 14 amino acids. CDR3 DNA sequence: TGTGCCTGGATGGGACTAGGTGGGCGGGATACGCAGTATTTT. This sequence encodes CAWMGLGGRDTQYF.